Detailed here is one T cell receptor (beta chain). Antigen unknown. With 0 bases clipped from V and 2 bases from J, the junction kept 12 bases outside the gene matches. CDR1 and CDR2 from the germline V gene are GTSNPN and SVGIG (reference sequence). The CDR3 covers 17 residues. TCRdb keeps only in-frame clones here, not all; method: immunoSEQ multiplex PCR. The sample carries under 350,000 clones, approximately 86% recorded once. The sample comes from a study of cytomegalovirus exposure and HLA in healthy donors. Points from the study as a whole: Within the 120 or so validation repertoires, first-cohort TCR clusters tended to co-occur, according to a later analysis. In vitro, three CMV-associated chains proved specific for CMV antigens. A list of 150 to 200 TCR beta chains associated with cytomegalovirus was given. Most TCR sequences were seen very rarely across donors, but some public TCRs occurred in many.

The sequenced sample was PBMCs. The chain links TRBV30 to TRBJ2-7; 8 nucleotides match TRBD2. This clonotype was sampled from a woman aged 18 to 35 in good health and CMV-seronegative. The CDR3 nucleotides are TGTGCCTGGAGTGTACCCCCCTCTAGCGGGTACCCCTACGAGCAGTACTTC. Amino acids: CAWSVPPSSGYPYEQYF.